This T cell receptor beta chain is drawn from a study of cytomegalovirus exposure and HLA in healthy donors. The CDR3 is 17 residues long. With V trimmed by 5 bases and J by 2 bases, 8 bases remained unmatched. Per the germline V gene, CDR1 is SGHDT and CDR2 is YYEEEE. Broader study findings: Among the CMV-associated chains, a few were confirmed in vitro as specific for CMV antigens. Earlier analysis yielded a pattern in which most TCR beta V segments were productive about 90% or about 30% of the time. Available immune exposure information covered CMV serostatus only.

Concerning this clone itself: Its antigen is as yet unknown.

It was with 60 Vbeta and 13 Jbeta primers that the PCR ran. This table comes from immunoSEQ multiplex PCR, and its TCRdb copy is limited to in-frame clones, with some not included. This repertoire shows approximately 190,000 clones, about 85% found once; its top ten account for 3.5% to 4%. V and J are TRBV5-6 and TRBJ2-1, with 12 nucleotides matching TRBD2. The sequenced sample consisted of PBMCs. The clonotype was recovered from a man between 50 and 59 years old in good health and CMV-seronegative. The CDR3 loop is CASRGRTSGVTYNEQFF. The CDR3 region has the DNA TGTGCCAGCAGGGGGAGGACTAGCGGGGTTACCTACAATGAGCAGTTCTTC.